The next 5 T cell receptor beta chains were all read from a single sample in a study of immune evolution from preneoplasia to lung adenocarcinoma. Here immunoSEQ multiplex PCR was the method, and the copy in TCRdb shows in-frame clones only, minus some. The sample has about 8,400 clones, approximately 81% seen once. Sample: FFPE invasive lung adenocarcinoma tissue. These receptors all come from a person aged 45 to 59 with lung adenocarcinoma.

The V call is TRBV28, the J call TRBJ2-7; D not certain. Per the germline V gene, CDR1 is MDHEN and CDR2 is SYDVKM. CDR3 length: 13 amino acids. Trimming took 2 bases from V and 4 from J, leaving 9 bases between them. This CDR3 is CASSLGLGYEQYF. The CDR3 DNA reads TGTGCCAGCAGTTTAGGGCTGGGATACGAGCAGTACTTC.

The V call is TRBV6-6, the J call TRBJ1-5, with 7 bases aligning to TRBD1. Losses at the gene ends were 7 bases for V and 2 bases for J; bases not matched to a gene: 8. The CDR3 runs to 15 residues. Germline V gene sequence: CDR1 MNHNY, CDR2 SVGAGI (reference sequence). The CDR3 DNA reads as TGTGCCAGCACCCTCCGGGACAGCGGCAATCAGCCCCAGCATTTT. Translation: CASTLRDSGNQPQHF.

The chain employs TRBV28 and TRBJ1-5; D gene unclear. Germline values: CDR1 MDHEN, CDR2 SYDVKM. The CDR3 sequence is 12 residues long. V lost 8 bases and J lost 4, with 9 bases in between. Here the CDR3 DNA reads TGTGCCAGCCGACGGTCGAATCAGCCCCAGCATTTT. This sequence encodes CASRRSNQPQHF.

Only a few counts were recorded for this clone. This rearrangement joins TRBV5-1 to TRBJ2-3; D unclear. CDR3 length: 16 amino acids. V lost 3 bases, J lost 2 bases, and 16 bases lay in between. Germline lookup yields CDR1 SGHRS and CDR2 YFSETQ. This CDR3 is CASSSSGSPPTDTQYF. The CDR3 nucleotides read TGCGCCAGCAGCTCCTCAGGAAGTCCTCCCACAGATACGCAGTATTTT.

This clone has only one observation. The J gene is TRBJ2-7, the V gene TRBV29-1; no reliable D call. Between the trimmed V and J ends, which lost 6 bases and 2 bases, there was a span of 11 bases. This CDR3 has 12 residues. Per germline, CDR1 SQVTM and CDR2 ANQGSEA. CDR3 DNA sequence: TGCAGCGTGCGATCCGATGCCTACGAGCAGTACTTC. The encoded protein is CSVRSDAYEQYF.